A single sample gave rise to the 4 T cell receptor beta chains below, sequenced in a study of OX40 agonist ivuxolimab in advanced cancers. Some clones are missing from TCRdb's copy, which holds only in-frame ones; the method was immunoSEQ multiplex PCR. Among around 50,000 clones, 85% were seen once, and the ten largest hold roughly 20%. The sample in question was CD4+ or CD8+ T cells sorted from blood, obtained in a trial of the OX40 agonist ivuxolimab. The receptors here all came from an adult with an advanced solid tumor such as melanoma, head and neck, liver or kidney cancer.

The rearrangement uses TRBV7-2 and TRBJ2-5; 7 bases align to TRBD2. Trimming took 5 bases from V and 3 from J; bases not matched to a gene: 12. Germline V gives CDR1 SGHTA, CDR2 FQGNSA. The CDR3 runs to 16 residues. CDR3 loop: CASSPGTTYGKETQYF. DNA for the CDR3: TGTGCCAGCAGCCCCGGGACTACCTACGGTAAAGAGACCCAGTACTTC.

This clone showed up just a few times. The V call is TRBV6-5, the J call TRBJ1-2, with D perhaps matching TRBD1 (6 bases). The V gene's germline CDR1 is MNHEY and CDR2 SVGAGI. The CDR3 spans 14 residues. V lost 6 bases and J 4 bases, leaving 15 bases between the germline ends. CDR3 nucleotides: TGTGCCAGCAGCGGGACAAACGACCGCTATGGCTACACCTTC. Its protein is CASSGTNDRYGYTF.

The chain has TRBV11-1 and TRBJ1-2; 9 nucleotides align to TRBD1. The V segment lost 0 bases and the J segment 12 bases; nucleotides outside the gene matches: 14. The germline gives CDR1 SGHAT, CDR2 FQDESV (reference sequence). CDR3 length: 16 amino acids. The CDR3 protein is CASSLARGTGSNADTF. CDR3 bases: TGTGCCAGCAGCTTAGCGCGGGGGACAGGGTCTAATGCTGACACCTTC. The complete variable domain, with remaining parts taken from reference TRBV11-1 and TRBJ1-2, reads EAEVAQSPRYKITEKSQAVAFWCDPISGHATLYWYRQILGQGPELLVQFQDESVVDDSQLPKDRFSAERLKGVDSTLKIQPAELGDSAMYLCASSLARGTGSNADTFGSGTRLTVV.

J is TRBJ2-3 and V is TRBV10-2; D ambiguous. The CDR3 loop spans 12 amino acids. In germline, CDR1 is WSHSY, CDR2 SAAADI. V was clipped by 4 bases and J by 6 bases, with 8 bases between them. This chain's CDR3 is CASSVLVDTQYF. In nucleotides, the CDR3 is TGCGCCAGCAGTGTCTTGGTGGATACGCAGTATTTT.